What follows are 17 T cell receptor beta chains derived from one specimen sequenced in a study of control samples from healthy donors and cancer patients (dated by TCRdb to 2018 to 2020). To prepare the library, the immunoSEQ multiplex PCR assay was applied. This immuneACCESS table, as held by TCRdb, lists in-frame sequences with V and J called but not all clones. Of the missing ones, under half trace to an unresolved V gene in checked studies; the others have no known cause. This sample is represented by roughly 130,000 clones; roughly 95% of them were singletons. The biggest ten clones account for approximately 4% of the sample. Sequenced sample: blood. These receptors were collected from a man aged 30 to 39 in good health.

As DNA, the CDR3 is TGTGCCAGCAGTCGGGACAGGGGTTTTATGAGGTCCTACGAGCAGTACTTC. This gives the protein CASSRDRGFMRSYEQYF. The chain is built from TRBV6-2 or TRBV6-3 and TRBJ2-7, with 10 positions matching TRBD1. CDR3 length: 17 amino acids. Germline V gene lookup returns CDR1 MNHEY and CDR2 SVGEGT. The junction had 11 bases not matched to a gene; V was cut back by 5 bases and J by 1 base.

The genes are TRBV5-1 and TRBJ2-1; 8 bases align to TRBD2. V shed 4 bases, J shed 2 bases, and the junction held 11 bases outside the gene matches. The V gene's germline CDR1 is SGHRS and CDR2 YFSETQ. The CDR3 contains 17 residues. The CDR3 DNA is TGCGCCAGCAGCGTCTCATTTCAGCGGGGGCCCTACAATGAGCAGTTCTTC. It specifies CASSVSFQRGPYNEQFF.

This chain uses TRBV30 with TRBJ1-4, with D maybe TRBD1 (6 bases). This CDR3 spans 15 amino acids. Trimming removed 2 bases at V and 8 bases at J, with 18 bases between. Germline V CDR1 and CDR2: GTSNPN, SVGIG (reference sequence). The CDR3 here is CAWSPRGGRREKLFF. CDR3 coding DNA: TGTGCCTGGAGTCCACGGGGGGGGCGGAGGGAAAAACTGTTTTTT.

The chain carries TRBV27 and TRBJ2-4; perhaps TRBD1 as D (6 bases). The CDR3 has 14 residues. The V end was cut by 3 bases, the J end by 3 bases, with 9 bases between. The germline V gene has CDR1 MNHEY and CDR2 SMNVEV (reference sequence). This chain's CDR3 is CASSFVDSKNIQYF. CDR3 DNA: TGTGCCAGCAGTTTCGTGGACAGCAAAAACATTCAGTACTTC.

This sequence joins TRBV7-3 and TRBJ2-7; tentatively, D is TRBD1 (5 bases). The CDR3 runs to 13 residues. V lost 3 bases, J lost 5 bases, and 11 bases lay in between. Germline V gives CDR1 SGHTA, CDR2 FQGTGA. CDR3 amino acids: CASSLAPRDEQYF. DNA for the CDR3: TGTGCCAGCAGCTTGGCCCCCAGGGACGAGCAGTACTTC.

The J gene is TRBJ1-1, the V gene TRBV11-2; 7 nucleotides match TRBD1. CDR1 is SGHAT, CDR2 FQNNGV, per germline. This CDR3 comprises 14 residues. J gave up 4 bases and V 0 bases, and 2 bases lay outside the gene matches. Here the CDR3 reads CASSLDQGGTEAFF. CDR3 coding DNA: TGTGCCAGCAGCTTAGATCAGGGGGGCACTGAAGCTTTCTTT.

The CDR3 here is CASRGAGTEAFF. As DNA, the CDR3 is TGTGCCAGCAGAGGGGCCGGCACTGAAGCTTTCTTT. The chain couples TRBV25-1 to TRBJ1-1; tentative D call: TRBD1 (5 bases). Germline CDR1 is MGHDK and CDR2 is SYGVNS. The CDR3 loop spans 12 amino acids. The V and J ends lost 6 bases and 4 bases respectively, with 9 bases between them.

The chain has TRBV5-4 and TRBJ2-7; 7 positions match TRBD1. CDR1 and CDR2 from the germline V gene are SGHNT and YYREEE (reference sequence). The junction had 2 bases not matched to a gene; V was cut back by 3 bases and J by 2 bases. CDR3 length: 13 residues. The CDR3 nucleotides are TGTGCCAGCAGCTGGGGACAGACCTACGAGCAGTACTTC. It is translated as CASSWGQTYEQYF.

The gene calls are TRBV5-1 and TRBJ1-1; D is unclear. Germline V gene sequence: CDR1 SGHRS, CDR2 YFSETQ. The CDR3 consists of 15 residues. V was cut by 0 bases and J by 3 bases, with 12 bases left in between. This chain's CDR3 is CASSLAGLEDTEAFF. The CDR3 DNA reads TGCGCCAGCAGCTTGGCCGGGCTCGAGGACACTGAAGCTTTCTTT. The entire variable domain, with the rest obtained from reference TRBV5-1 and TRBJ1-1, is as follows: KAGVTQTPRYLIKTRGQQVTLSCSPISGHRSVSWYQQTPGQGLQFLFEYFSETQRNKGNFPGRFSGRQFSNSRSEMNVSTLELGDSALYLCASSLAGLEDTEAFFGQGTRLTVV.

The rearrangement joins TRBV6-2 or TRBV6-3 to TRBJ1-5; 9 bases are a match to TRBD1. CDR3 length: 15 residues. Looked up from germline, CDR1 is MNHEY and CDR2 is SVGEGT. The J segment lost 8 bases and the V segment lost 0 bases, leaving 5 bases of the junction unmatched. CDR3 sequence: CASSYSGTGREPQHF. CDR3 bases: TGTGCCAGCAGTTACTCGGGGACAGGGAGGGAGCCCCAGCATTTT.

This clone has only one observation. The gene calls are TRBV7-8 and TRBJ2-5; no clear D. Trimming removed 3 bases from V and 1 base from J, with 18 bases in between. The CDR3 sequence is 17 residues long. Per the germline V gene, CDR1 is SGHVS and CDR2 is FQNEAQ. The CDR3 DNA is TGTGCCAGCAGCTTTCGGCCCCCCACAGACATCCAAGAGACCCAGTACTTC. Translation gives CASSFRPPTDIQETQYF.

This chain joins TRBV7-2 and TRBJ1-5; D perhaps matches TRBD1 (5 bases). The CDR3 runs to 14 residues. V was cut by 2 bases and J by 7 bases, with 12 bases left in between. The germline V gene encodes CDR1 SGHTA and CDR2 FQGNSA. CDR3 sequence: CASSLSRDGQPQHF. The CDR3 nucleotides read TGTGCCAGCAGCTTATCAAGGGACGGGCAGCCCCAGCATTTT.

The CDR3 reads CASSQDYRGETQYF. Here the CDR3 DNA reads TGTGCCAGCAGCCAAGATTACCGGGGTGAGACCCAGTACTTC. The V gene is TRBV14, the J gene TRBJ2-5; D might be TRBD2 (5 bases). This CDR3 comprises 14 residues. The germline V gene has CDR1 SGHDN and CDR2 FVKESK. Trimming stripped 0 bases from V and 5 bases from J, with 10 bases between.

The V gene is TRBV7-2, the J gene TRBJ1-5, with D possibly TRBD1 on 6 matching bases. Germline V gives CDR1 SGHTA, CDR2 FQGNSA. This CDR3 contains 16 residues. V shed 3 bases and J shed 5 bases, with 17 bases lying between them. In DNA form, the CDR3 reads TGTGCCAGCAGCTTCTCCGGGACAAGGGTGGATCAGCCCCAGCATTTT. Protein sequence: CASSFSGTRVDQPQHF.

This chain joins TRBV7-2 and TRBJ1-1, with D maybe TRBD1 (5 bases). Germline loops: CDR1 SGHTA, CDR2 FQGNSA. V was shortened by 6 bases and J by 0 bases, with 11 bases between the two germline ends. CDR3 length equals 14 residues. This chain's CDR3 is CASSSQVLNTEAFF. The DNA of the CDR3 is TGTGCCAGCAGTTCACAGGTCTTGAACACTGAAGCTTTCTTT.

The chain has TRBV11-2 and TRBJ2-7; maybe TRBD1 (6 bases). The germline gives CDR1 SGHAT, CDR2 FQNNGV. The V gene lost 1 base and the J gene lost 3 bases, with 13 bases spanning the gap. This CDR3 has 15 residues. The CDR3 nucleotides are TGTGCCAGCAGCTTAGCCAGGGGAATTGGCTACGAGCAGTACTTC. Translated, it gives CASSLARGIGYEQYF.

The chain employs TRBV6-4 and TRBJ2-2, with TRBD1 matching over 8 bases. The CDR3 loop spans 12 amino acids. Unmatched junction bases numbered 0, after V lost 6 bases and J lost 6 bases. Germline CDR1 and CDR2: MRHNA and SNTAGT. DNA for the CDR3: TGTGCCAGCAGACAGGGGGCCGGGGAGCTGTTTTTT. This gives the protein CASRQGAGELFF.